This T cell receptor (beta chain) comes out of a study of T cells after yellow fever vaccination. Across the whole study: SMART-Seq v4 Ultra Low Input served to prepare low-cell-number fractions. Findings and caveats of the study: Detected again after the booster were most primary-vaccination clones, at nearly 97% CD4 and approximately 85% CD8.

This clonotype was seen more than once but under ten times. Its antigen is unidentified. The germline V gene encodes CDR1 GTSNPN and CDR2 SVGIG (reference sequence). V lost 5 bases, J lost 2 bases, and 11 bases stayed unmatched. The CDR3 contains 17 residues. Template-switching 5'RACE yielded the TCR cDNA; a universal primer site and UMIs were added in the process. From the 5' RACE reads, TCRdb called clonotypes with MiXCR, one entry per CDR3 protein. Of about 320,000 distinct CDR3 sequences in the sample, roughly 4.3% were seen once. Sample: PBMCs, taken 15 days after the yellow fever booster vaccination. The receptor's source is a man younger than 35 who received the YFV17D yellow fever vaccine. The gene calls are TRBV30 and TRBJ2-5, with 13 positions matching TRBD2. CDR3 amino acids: CAWGRTSGGPWQETQYF. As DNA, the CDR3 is TGTGCCTGGGGGAGGACTAGCGGGGGCCCGTGGCAAGAGACCCAGTACTTC.